What follows are 21 T cell receptor beta chains derived from one specimen sequenced in a study of blood T cell repertoires in COVID-19 (dated by TCRdb to 2018 to 2020). To prepare the library, the immunoSEQ multiplex PCR assay was applied. Imported from immuneACCESS, the table was reduced by TCRdb to in-frame sequences with V and J called. These copies leave out some clones; in studies compared against another copy, an unresolved V gene accounts for under half, and the cause of the remainder is not known. The sample table lists around 270,000 clones, less than 90% of them with a count of one. Under 5% of the sample is in the top ten clones. Specimen: peripheral blood. These receptors were collected from a man aged 55 to 69 with acute or convalescent COVID-19.

V is TRBV11-2 and J is TRBJ1-3; the match to TRBD1 covers 7 bases. From germline, CDR1 is SGHAT and CDR2 FQNNGV. The CDR3 contains 15 residues. V was clipped by 0 bases and J by 2 bases; unmatched bases: 1. The CDR3 sequence: CASSLEQGTGNTIYF. The CDR3 DNA follows: TGTGCCAGCAGCTTAGAACAGGGGACTGGAAACACCATATATTTT.

This chain joins TRBV27 and TRBJ1-4; D possibly corresponds to TRBD1 (6 bases). V was cut by 6 bases and J by 6 bases, with 17 bases left in between. CDR1 and CDR2 from the germline V gene are MNHEY and SMNVEV (reference sequence). The CDR3 covers 15 residues. For the CDR3, the DNA is TGTGCCAGCAGCTCCGGTGGGGCAGGGGATGAAAAACTGTTTTTT. Translated, it gives CASSSGGAGDEKLFF.

On this clone itself: Other DNA sequences in the sample encode the same CDR3. The chain combines TRBV12-3 or TRBV12-4 with TRBJ2-2; D is ambiguous. The CDR3 is 12 residues long. Trimming left V 4 bases short and J 3 bases short, with 3 bases between. CDR3 sequence (DNA): TGTGCCAGCAGTTCGGACACCGGGGAGCTGTTTTTT. Encoded protein: CASSSDTGELFF.

CDR3 coding DNA: TGTGCCAGCAGCTTGGGGCCCAGGGGGCGGGACACTGAAGCTTTCTTT. Its protein product is CASSLGPRGRDTEAFF. V usage is TRBV5-4 and J usage is TRBJ1-1; 8 bases line up with TRBD1. Trimming took 0 bases from V and 3 from J; bases not matched to a gene: 7. CDR1 is SGHNT and CDR2 is YYREEE in the germline V gene (reference sequence). The CDR3 contains 16 residues.

This clone occurred a few times. The gene calls are TRBV11-1 and TRBJ2-7; 8 nucleotides line up with TRBD2. CDR3 length: 15 residues. Germline V gives CDR1 SGHAT, CDR2 FQDESV (reference sequence). Unmatched junction bases numbered 7, after V lost 3 bases and J lost 3 bases. CDR3 sequence: CASSFFSAGVYEQYF. For the CDR3, the DNA is TGTGCCAGCAGCTTCTTCTCAGCGGGAGTCTACGAGCAGTACTTC. Together with reference TRBV11-1 and TRBJ2-7, the CDR3 gives the full variable domain: EAEVAQSPRYKITEKSQAVAFWCDPISGHATLYWYRQILGQGPELLVQFQDESVVDDSQLPKDRFSAERLKGVDSTLKIQPAELGDSAMYLCASSFFSAGVYEQYFGPGTRLTVT.

The V and J genes are TRBV28 and TRBJ2-2; TRBD1 agrees at 11 bases. Per the germline V gene, CDR1 is MDHEN and CDR2 is SYDVKM. Trimming took 8 bases from V and 6 from J; bases not matched to a gene: 11. The CDR3 spans 16 residues. CDR3 nucleotide sequence: TGTGCCAGCCTTGGGACAGGGGGACACAGGGCCGGGGAGCTGTTTTTT. Protein product: CASLGTGGHRAGELFF.

The V gene is TRBV29-1, the J gene TRBJ2-3, with D maybe TRBD2 (5 bases). Germline loops: CDR1 SQVTM, CDR2 ANQGSEA. The CDR3 length is 14 residues. Trimming left V 4 bases short and J 6 bases short, with 17 bases between. The CDR3 DNA reads TGCAGCGTTGGTCCGCGGGCCCCCGGGGATACGCAGTATTTT. This codes for CSVGPRAPGDTQYF.

The J gene is TRBJ1-2, the V gene TRBV25-1; possibly TRBD1 for D (5 bases). The CDR3 covers 17 residues. Germline V CDR1 and CDR2: MGHDK, SYGVNS. Trimming shortened V by 4 bases and J by 4 bases, and 22 bases separated the two germline ends. CDR3 residues: CASSGLGIGQKGYGYTF. The CDR3 nucleotides read TGTGCCAGCAGTGGGTTGGGTATTGGACAAAAGGGCTATGGCTACACCTTC.

The chain combines TRBV6-2 or TRBV6-3 with TRBJ1-5; 9 positions agree with TRBD1. The CDR3 has 15 residues. Germline lookup yields CDR1 MNHEY and CDR2 SVGEGT. V lost 4 bases to trimming and J lost 4 bases; unmatched junction nucleotides: 5. CDR3 sequence: CASSSSGQGNQPQHF. The CDR3 DNA reads as TGTGCCAGCAGTTCCTCCGGACAGGGGAATCAGCCCCAGCATTTT.

This sequence joins TRBV5-4 and TRBJ2-5, with D maybe TRBD1 (6 bases). In germline, CDR1 is SGHNT, CDR2 YYREEE (reference sequence). The V gene lost 4 bases and the J gene lost 5 bases, with 15 bases spanning the gap. This CDR3 has 14 residues. CDR3 coding DNA: TGTGCCAGCAGCCCCAAGCAGGGGTGGGAGACCCAGTACTTC. The encoded protein is CASSPKQGWETQYF.

V usage is TRBV4-2 and J usage is TRBJ1-5; possible D gene TRBD1, 5 bases. The CDR3 runs to 17 residues. Trimming removed 2 bases at V and 2 bases at J, with 16 bases between. The V gene's germline CDR1 is LGHNA and CDR2 YNFKEQ. CDR3 residues: CASSQRGRAGGNQPQHF. CDR3 in DNA: TGTGCCAGCAGCCAAAGGGGTCGGGCGGGGGGCAATCAGCCCCAGCATTTT.

This sequence joins TRBV29-1 and TRBJ1-1; D is possibly TRBD1 (6 bases). This CDR3 spans 15 amino acids. Trimming removed 5 bases from V and 1 base from J, with 17 bases in between. CDR1 and CDR2 (germline): SQVTM, ANQGSEA. In DNA form, the CDR3 reads TGCAGCGTTCAACGATTAGGGGGATCGAACACTGAAGCTTTCTTT. It is translated as CSVQRLGGSNTEAFF.

The rearrangement links TRBV27 to TRBJ2-7; 8 nucleotides align to TRBD1. J was trimmed by 1 base and V by 6 bases; bases with no gene match: 11. The CDR3 sequence is 16 residues long. The germline CDR1 and CDR2 sequences are MNHEY and SMNVEV (reference sequence). This chain's CDR3 is CASSPSAGGISYEQYF. The CDR3 DNA sequence: TGTGCCAGCAGCCCCTCGGCAGGGGGCATTTCCTACGAGCAGTACTTC.

V gene TRBV2 combines with J gene TRBJ2-5; TRBD1 matches at 8 bases. Germline V gene sequence: CDR1 SNHLY, CDR2 FYNNEI. V gave up 3 bases and J gave up 7 bases; unmatched junction bases: 16. There are 17 residues in the CDR3. The CDR3 protein is CASSDPKQQGVEGTQYF. CDR3 nucleotides: TGTGCCAGCAGTGACCCTAAGCAACAGGGGGTGGAAGGGACCCAGTACTTC.

The gene calls are TRBV29-1 and TRBJ2-1, with D tentatively TRBD1 (6 bases). V lost 5 bases and J lost 4, with 15 bases in between. In germline, CDR1 is SQVTM, CDR2 ANQGSEA. The CDR3 consists of 14 residues. CDR3 protein: CSVIKSGVYNEQFF. The CDR3 DNA follows: TGCAGCGTTATTAAGTCAGGGGTTTACAATGAGCAGTTCTTC.

The chain links TRBV11-2 to TRBJ2-5; 8 bases are shared with TRBD1. With V trimmed by 5 bases and J by 5 bases, 4 bases remained unmatched. Germline loops: CDR1 SGHAT, CDR2 FQNNGV. There are 13 residues in the CDR3. The CDR3 region is CASSTDREETQYF. For the CDR3, the DNA is TGTGCCAGCAGCACGGACAGGGAGGAGACCCAGTACTTC. The complete variable domain, with remaining parts taken from reference TRBV11-2 and TRBJ2-5, reads EAGVAQSPRYKIIEKRQSVAFWCNPISGHATLYWYQQILGQGPKLLIQFQNNGVVDDSQLPKDRFSAERLKGVDSTLKIQPAKLEDSAVYLCASSTDREETQYFGPGTRLLVL.

A note on this clone: Additional DNA sequences in this sample encode the identical CDR3. CDR3 residues: CSVRQGNQPQHF. DNA of the CDR3: TGCAGCGTACGACAGGGGAATCAGCCCCAGCATTTT. This chain joins TRBV29-1 and TRBJ1-5; 8 bases map to TRBD1. The CDR3 totals 12 residues. The ends lost 6 bases at V and 4 bases at J; junction bases unmatched: 2. Germline CDR1 and CDR2: SQVTM and ANQGSEA.

The J gene is TRBJ2-2, the V gene TRBV2, with D perhaps matching TRBD2 (6 bases). V was clipped by 3 bases and J by 4 bases, with 21 bases between them. CDR1 is SNHLY, CDR2 FYNNEI, per germline. This CDR3 spans 18 amino acids. The DNA of the CDR3 is TGTGCCAGCAGTGAGCCTCCGTGGACTACCGCGGGCACCGGGGAGCTGTTTTTT. This codes for CASSEPPWTTAGTGELFF.

The chain is built from TRBV5-1 and TRBJ2-1, with D perhaps TRBD1 (7 bases). The V end was cut by 2 bases, the J end by 7 bases, with 16 bases between. CDR3 length equals 15 residues. Germline V gene sequence: CDR1 SGHRS, CDR2 YFSETQ. The CDR3 loop is CASSLGGGVWNEQFF. In DNA form, the CDR3 reads TGCGCCAGCAGCTTAGGAGGGGGCGTCTGGAATGAGCAGTTCTTC.

The chain couples TRBV9 to TRBJ2-3, with 10 bases that match TRBD2. The CDR3 runs 18 residues. V was pared by 2 bases and J by 0 bases, with 9 bases of the junction left unmatched. Per germline, CDR1 SGDLS and CDR2 YYNGEE. CDR3 sequence reads: CASSVRASGGESTDTQYF. The CDR3, as DNA: TGTGCCAGCAGCGTCCGGGCTAGCGGGGGAGAAAGCACAGATACGCAGTATTTT.

The chain recombines TRBV19 with TRBJ1-6; D is ambiguous. Trimming took off 1 base at V and 1 base at J, with 5 bases between the two ends. Germline V lookup: CDR1 LNHDA, CDR2 SQIVND (reference sequence). The length of the CDR3 is 15 residues. CDR3 protein: CASSIGQSYNSPLHF. The CDR3 DNA sequence: TGTGCCAGTAGTATAGGTCAGTCCTATAATTCACCCCTCCACTTT.